The TCR beta chain described here comes from a study of T-cell memory formation after mild COVID-19. Each CDR3 protein is one row after TCRdb ran MiXCR on the 5' RACE reads. Of approximately 250,000 distinct CDR3 sequences in the sample, 15% are singletons; the top ten hold approximately 2.1%. This clonotype was observed many times. The antigen remains unidentified. Study-wide results and limits: A balance of CD4 and CD8 characterized clones contracting day 15 to 85, whereas later expanders leaned CD4+. That cross-reactive memory joined was suggested by some responding clones appearing in pre-infection memory. Contracting clones localized mainly to CM and EM when CD4+ and mainly to EMRA when CD8+. Among clones peaking at day 37 in the second wave, SARS-CoV-2 specificity remained unconfirmed.

The ends were cut back, 2 bases at V and 0 bases at J, with 7 bases in the middle. The CDR3 extends over 14 amino acids. V is TRBV12-3 or TRBV12-4 and J is TRBJ1-1; no definite D call. Material for sequencing was PBMCs or a T cell subset sorted from them (not recorded which). The receptor was derived from an adult woman who had mild COVID-19 (a few samples of this study predate the infection). Cell type and time point are not known. The CDR3 nucleotides are TGTGCCAGCAGTTTAACAGAGATGAACACTGAAGCTTTCTTT. Protein product: CASSLTEMNTEAFF.